The 19 T cell receptor beta chains below were found in one sample sequenced in a study of blood T cell repertoires in COVID-19. Assay used: immunoSEQ multiplex PCR; TCRdb lists only in-frame clones, some missing. The sample has 250,000 to 350,000 clones; roughly 90% are singletons. Sequenced: peripheral blood. The origin of the receptors is a woman in her twenties or thirties with COVID-19, enrolled during active disease.

The gene calls are TRBV4-2 and TRBJ2-7, with D possibly TRBD2 on 6 matching bases. This CDR3 is 15 amino acids long. Between the trimmed V and J ends, which lost 1 base and 3 bases, there was a span of 13 bases. Germline V gene lookup returns CDR1 LGHNA and CDR2 YNFKEQ. The CDR3 DNA is TGTGCCAGCAGCCAAGCCGCGGGACTGAGCTACGAGCAGTACTTC. Its protein is CASSQAAGLSYEQYF.

This clone occurred once. Different DNA sequences within this sample yield the same CDR3. This chain connects TRBV27 to TRBJ1-1, with no clear D. Germline CDR1 and CDR2: MNHEY and SMNVEV (reference sequence). The CDR3 is 11 amino acids. Trimming removed 5 bases at V and 4 bases at J, with 5 bases between. The chain's CDR3 is CASSRGTEAFF. For the CDR3, the DNA is TGTGCCAGCAGTCGGGGCACTGAAGCTTTCTTT.

The chain has TRBV28 and TRBJ1-4, with D perhaps matching TRBD1 (6 bases). This CDR3 spans 14 amino acids. Germline V lookup: CDR1 MDHEN, CDR2 SYDVKM. Trimming removed 7 bases at V and 7 bases at J, with 16 bases between. The CDR3 loop is CASTFTGRGEKLFF. In DNA form, the CDR3 reads TGTGCCAGCACCTTTACAGGGAGAGGTGAAAAACTGTTTTTT.

This clone has a handful of counts. The chain combines TRBV19 with TRBJ1-2; D not certain. V lost 4 bases to trimming and J lost 8 bases, with 11 bases between them. Germline-derived CDR1 and CDR2 are LNHDA and SQIVND (reference sequence). The CDR3 covers 12 residues. CDR3 residues: CASSTDPRGYTF. The DNA for the CDR3 is TGTGCCAGTAGTACAGACCCTAGAGGCTACACCTTC.

This clone was seen once. The rearrangement links TRBV28 to TRBJ2-2, with 7 bases fitting TRBD2. The CDR3 covers 16 residues. Trimming at V came to 7 bases and at J to 6 bases, leaving 14 bases not matched to a gene. The germline V gene has CDR1 MDHEN and CDR2 SYDVKM. CDR3 DNA sequence: TGTGCCAGCACCCTGATGGGGGGGATCTCCCCCGGGGAGCTGTTTTTT. This translates into CASTLMGGISPGELFF.

The gene calls are TRBV5-1 and TRBJ2-1; possible D gene TRBD2, 5 bases. The germline V gene has CDR1 SGHRS and CDR2 YFSETQ. V dropped 4 bases and J dropped 5 bases, with 13 bases sitting between them. The CDR3 runs 14 residues. The CDR3 DNA reads TGCGCCAGCAGCGGCGGACTTAATAACAATGAGCAGTTCTTC. Translated: CASSGGLNNNEQFF.

This clone was detected a few times. The J gene is TRBJ2-7, the V gene TRBV28, with TRBD2 identical over 9 bases. The germline V gene has CDR1 MDHEN and CDR2 SYDVKM. This CDR3 spans 15 amino acids. Trimming at V came to 2 bases and at J to 7 bases, leaving 9 bases not matched to a gene. The CDR3 region has the DNA TGTGCCAGCAGTTTAGTCGTAGCGGGAGTGGGGGAGCAGTACTTC. It is translated as CASSLVVAGVGEQYF.

This chain uses TRBV28 with TRBJ1-5, with TRBD1 identical over 9 bases. The V and J ends lost 6 bases and 7 bases, in that order; junction bases with no gene match: 7. The CDR3 has 14 amino acids. In germline, CDR1 is MDHEN, CDR2 SYDVKM. CDR3 DNA sequence: TGTGCCAGCAGAAATACAGGGGGCGGGCAGCCCCAGCATTTT. Translation gives CASRNTGGGQPQHF.

A remark on this clone: The identical CDR3 is also encoded by other nucleotide sequences in the sample. The chain is built from TRBV7-2 and TRBJ1-5; D not resolved. This CDR3 is built from 14 residues. V was shortened by 2 bases and J by 2 bases, with 7 bases between the two germline ends. Germline CDR1 reads SGHTA; CDR2 reads FQGNSA. This CDR3 is CASSLTFGNQPQHF. CDR3 nucleotides: TGTGCCAGCAGCTTAACTTTTGGCAATCAGCCCCAGCATTTT.

This chain links TRBV11-2 with TRBJ1-3, with D maybe TRBD1 (5 bases). Trimming removed 5 bases at V and 0 bases at J, with 14 bases between. This CDR3 is 16 amino acids long. Per the germline V gene, CDR1 is SGHAT and CDR2 is FQNNGV. CDR3 sequence reads: CASSALRQRSGNTIYF. The CDR3 nucleotides are TGTGCCAGCAGCGCCCTCCGACAGCGCTCTGGAAACACCATATATTTT.

This clone was observed a single time. The rearrangement joins TRBV15 to TRBJ2-1; 9 bases map to TRBD2. The junction had 7 bases not matched to a gene; V was cut back by 10 bases and J by 6 bases. Germline CDR1 LNHNV, CDR2 YYDKDF (reference sequence). The CDR3 is made up of 13 amino acids. The CDR3 sequence: CAIGREGGNEQFF. The CDR3 DNA follows: TGTGCCATCGGGCGGGAGGGTGGCAATGAGCAGTTCTTC.

Worth noting for this clone: Other DNA sequences in the same sample also yield this CDR3. The J gene is TRBJ2-3, the V gene TRBV2, with TRBD1 identical over 11 bases. The CDR3 is made up of 14 amino acids. The germline gives CDR1 SNHLY, CDR2 FYNNEI. After removal of 6 bases from V and 4 bases from J, the junction contained 3 bases not matched to a gene. The CDR3 is CASSRDRGADTQYF. CDR3 nucleotide sequence: TGTGCCAGCAGCCGGGACAGGGGGGCAGATACGCAGTATTTT. Combining the CDR3 with reference TRBV2 and TRBJ2-3 gives the whole variable domain EPEVTQTPSHQVTQMGQEVILRCVPISNHLYFYWYRQILGQKVEFLVSFYNNEISEKSEIFDDQFSVERPDGSNFTLKIRSTKLEDSAMYFCASSRDRGADTQYFGPGTRLTVL.

The chain employs TRBV7-9 and TRBJ2-3; weak D call: TRBD2 (6 bases). The CDR3 is 15 amino acids. V was trimmed by 3 bases and J by 0 bases, leaving 10 bases between them. CDR1 is SEHNR, CDR2 FQNEAQ, per germline (reference sequence). The CDR3 sequence: CASSFFGGSTDTQYF. The CDR3 DNA is TGTGCCAGCAGCTTCTTTGGGGGGAGCACAGATACGCAGTATTTT.

This clone occurred once. The gene calls are TRBV19 and TRBJ2-1; 7 bases map to TRBD2. The germline CDR1 and CDR2 sequences are LNHDA and SQIVND (reference sequence). CDR3 length: 15 amino acids. J gave up 12 bases and V 11 bases, and 22 bases lay outside the gene matches. The CDR3 is CASGGVASGRGGQFF. For the CDR3, the DNA is TGTGCCTCCGGAGGGGTAGCTAGCGGCCGGGGTGGGCAGTTCTTC.

V usage is TRBV5-4 and J usage is TRBJ2-3, with TRBD1 matching 10 bases. Germline lookup yields CDR1 SGHNT and CDR2 YYREEE (reference sequence). The V gene end was trimmed by 4 bases and the J gene end by 3 bases; junction bases not matched to a gene: 5. CDR3 length equals 15 residues. CDR3 loop: CASSNPGQGTDTQYF. DNA of the CDR3: TGTGCCAGCAGCAATCCGGGACAGGGGACAGATACGCAGTATTTT.

This clone was counted a single time. The V and J genes are TRBV5-1 and TRBJ1-2, with 9 positions matching TRBD1. The CDR3 runs to 15 residues. Germline CDR1 and CDR2: SGHRS and YFSETQ. V lost 4 bases to trimming and J lost 2 bases; unmatched junction nucleotides: 6. Here the CDR3 reads CASSPGGTGNYGYTF. The CDR3 region has the DNA TGCGCCAGCAGCCCGGGGGGGACAGGGAACTATGGCTACACCTTC.

Comments on this clone: This sample includes further DNA sequences coding for the same CDR3. The chain employs TRBV27 and TRBJ1-2; D is ambiguous. The V end lost 6 bases, the J end lost 0 bases, and 11 bases lay between the germline ends. The V gene's germline CDR1 is MNHEY and CDR2 SMNVEV (reference sequence). The CDR3 has 14 residues. CDR3 nucleotide sequence: TGTGCCAGCAGATCGGGAACGGCTAACTATGGCTACACCTTC. Translation gives CASRSGTANYGYTF.

CDR3 in DNA: TGTGCCAGCTCACCTCCCGAGGCGGCTGAGCAGTTCTTC. It yields the protein CASSPPEAAEQFF. This chain links TRBV18 with TRBJ2-1; D gene unclear. Germline CDR1 and CDR2: KGHSH and LQKENI. Trimming left V 3 bases short and J 9 bases short, with 12 bases between. The CDR3 totals 13 residues.

The J gene is TRBJ2-2, the V gene TRBV6-5, with D perhaps TRBD1 (5 bases). Trimming took 6 bases from V and 2 from J, leaving 10 bases between them. There are 14 residues in the CDR3. The germline CDR1 and CDR2 sequences are MNHEY and SVGAGI. CDR3 DNA sequence: TGTGCCAGCAGGGACATATCAAACACCGGGGAGCTGTTTTTT. Translated, it gives CASRDISNTGELFF.